One sample yielded the 32 T cell receptor beta chains listed below, sequenced in a study of blood T cells in healthy people across ages. Primed by a sample-barcoded 5' primer and a J-beta primer mix, a second PCR proceeded for about 6 to 12 cycles. Using its own MiXCR run on the 5' RACE reads, TCRdb lists one record per CDR3 protein. The sample lists approximately 600,000 distinct CDR3 sequences; 58% were seen once. Sequenced sample: blood. These receptor sequences come from a man between 60 and 75 years old in good health.

V and J are TRBV12-3 or TRBV12-4 and TRBJ2-7; D call uncertain. V was shortened by 2 bases and J by 6 bases, with 11 bases between the two germline ends. The CDR3 covers 13 residues. The CDR3 coding sequence is TGTGCCAGCAGTTTAAATTCACCTGGCGAGCAGTACTTC. This codes for CASSLNSPGEQYF.

This clonotype was seen at least ten times. The gene calls are TRBV12-3 or TRBV12-4 and TRBJ2-5; weak D call: TRBD2 (5 bases). CDR3 size: 15 residues. Trimming pared 5 bases from V and 4 bases from J, leaving 17 bases between. CDR3 region: CASSTALAGGETQYF. CDR3 DNA: TGTGCCAGCAGTACGGCGCTAGCAGGTGGAGAGACCCAGTACTTC.

The V gene is TRBV18, the J gene TRBJ2-1; 8 bases line up with TRBD2. The J segment lost 3 bases and the V segment lost 4 bases, leaving 2 bases of the junction unmatched. Per germline, CDR1 KGHSH and CDR2 LQKENI. The CDR3 covers 14 residues. CDR3 nucleotide sequence: TGTGCCAGCTCACGTAGCGGGGTCTACAATGAGCAGTTCTTC. Translating gives CASSRSGVYNEQFF.

This clonotype was observed a handful of times. The CDR3 is CAIGMGAGGYGYTF. CDR3 DNA sequence: TGTGCCATCGGGATGGGGGCTGGGGGCTATGGCTACACCTTC. The chain employs TRBV10-3 and TRBJ1-2; a possible D gene is TRBD1 (6 bases). With 8 bases removed from V and 4 bases from J, the gap between germline ends came to 17 bases. Germline CDR1 is ENHRY and CDR2 is SYGVKD. The CDR3 totals 14 residues.

The chain couples TRBV4-1 to TRBJ2-5; TRBD2 aligns across 10 bases. TRBJ2-7 explains the end of the DNA better; the J call may be wrong. The germline V gene has CDR1 MGHRA and CDR2 YSYEKL. There are 15 residues in the CDR3. The CDR3 sequence is CASSQALAGEYEQYF. CDR3 bases: TGCGCCAGCAGCCAAGCGCTAGCGGGGGAGTACGAGCAGTACTTC.

This clonotype was seen a few times. The chain employs TRBV27 and TRBJ2-7, with a possible D match to TRBD1 (6 bases). The V gene lost 5 bases and the J gene lost 4 bases, with 15 bases spanning the gap. Germline V CDR1 and CDR2: MNHEY, SMNVEV (reference sequence). The CDR3 loop spans 14 amino acids. As DNA, the CDR3 is TGTGCCAGCAGTCTCACAGGGACCCTTTACGAGCAGTACTTC. Amino acids: CASSLTGTLYEQYF.

The gene calls are TRBV20-1 and TRBJ2-1; D is possibly TRBD2 (5 bases). The CDR3 has 13 amino acids. Germline CDR1 reads DFQATT; CDR2 reads SNEGSKA (reference sequence). V lost 6 bases to trimming and J lost 10 bases, with 19 bases between them. The DNA of the CDR3 is TGCAGTGCACTTCGGACCGGGGTTGGAGAGCAGTTCTTC. Amino acid sequence: CSALRTGVGEQFF.

The genes are TRBV11-2 and TRBJ2-5; TRBD2 matches 9 bases. The CDR3 runs to 16 residues. CDR1 and CDR2 from the germline V gene are SGHAT and FQNNGV. V lost 5 bases and J lost 1; bases outside the gene matches: 8. The CDR3, as DNA: TGTGCCAGCAGCCCCCAAGTAGCGGGGGTCCAAGAGACCCAGTACTTC. It yields the protein CASSPQVAGVQETQYF.

V is TRBV10-3 and J is TRBJ2-5; 7 positions agree with TRBD1. This CDR3 is built from 16 residues. The ends lost 2 bases at V and 4 bases at J; junction bases unmatched: 10. Germline assignment: CDR1 ENHRY and CDR2 SYGVKD. The CDR3 sequence is CAISERVTGVGETQYF. For the CDR3, the DNA is TGTGCCATCAGTGAGAGAGTTACAGGGGTAGGAGAGACCCAGTACTTC.

This clonotype has just a few counts. This rearrangement joins TRBV12-3 or TRBV12-4 to TRBJ2-1, with 10 nucleotides matching TRBD2. After removal of 6 bases from V and 5 bases from J, the junction contained 7 bases not matched to a gene. The CDR3 contains 15 residues. The CDR3 region is CASRTGTSANNEQFF. In DNA, the CDR3 is TGTGCCAGCAGAACCGGGACTAGCGCCAACAATGAGCAGTTCTTC.

The chain recombines TRBV20-1 with TRBJ2-1, with D uncertain. The CDR3 length is 15 residues. Germline CDR1 DFQATT, CDR2 SNEGSKA (reference sequence). V was clipped by 3 bases and J by 8 bases, with 20 bases between them. The CDR3, as DNA: TGCAGTGCTAGGACTTTGGGAATAAGTCTGGATGAGCAGTTCTTC. Its protein product is CSARTLGISLDEQFF.

The chain combines TRBV6-6 with TRBJ2-1; unclear D gene. The length of the CDR3 is 13 residues. Looked up from germline, CDR1 is MNHNY and CDR2 is SVGAGI (reference sequence). Trimming removed 2 bases from V and 7 bases from J, with 9 bases in between. The CDR3 DNA is TGTGCCAGCAGTTACGGCCCCTGGAATGAGCAGTTCTTC. Its translation: CASSYGPWNEQFF.

This chain uses TRBV7-9 with TRBJ1-4; D unclear. This CDR3 region has 14 residues. V was trimmed by 5 bases and J by 0 bases, leaving 7 bases between them. Looked up from germline, CDR1 is SEHNR and CDR2 is FQNEAQ (reference sequence). The chain's CDR3 is CASSQTATNEKLFF. For the CDR3, the DNA is TGTGCCAGCAGCCAAACCGCAACTAATGAAAAACTGTTTTTT.

This clonotype has at least ten counts. The CDR3 DNA is TGTGCCAGCAGTTCTTCCACGGGACATTCCCTAGGCGAGCAGTACTTC. Its translation: CASSSSTGHSLGEQYF. The chain joins TRBV27 to TRBJ2-7; TRBD1 is a possible D gene (6 bases). The length of the CDR3 is 16 residues. Trimming left V 4 bases short and J 6 bases short, with 22 bases between. Germline CDR1 reads MNHEY; CDR2 reads SMNVEV (reference sequence).

The rearrangement joins TRBV10-2 to TRBJ2-1; tentatively, D is TRBD1 (6 bases). With 1 base removed from V and 0 bases from J, the gap between germline ends came to 10 bases. Germline CDR1 is WSHSY and CDR2 is SAAADI. There are 16 residues in the CDR3. This CDR3 reads CASSEWAGDSYNEQFF. The CDR3 region has the DNA TGCGCCAGCAGTGAGTGGGCAGGGGACTCCTACAATGAGCAGTTCTTC.

The chain recombines TRBV28 with TRBJ2-7, with D possibly being TRBD1 or TRBD2 (5 bases each). The CDR3 totals 13 residues. Deletions cut 8 bases from V and 9 bases from J, with 20 bases between. CDR1 is MDHEN, CDR2 SYDVKM, per germline. CDR3: CASRGPGPRGQYF. The CDR3 nucleotides read TGTGCCAGCCGGGGTCCAGGGCCCCGGGGGCAGTACTTC.

This clonotype appeared a single time. The genes are TRBV20-1 and TRBJ1-1; D not resolved. Germline assignment: CDR1 DFQATT and CDR2 SNEGSKA (reference sequence). Trimming removed 5 bases from V and 0 bases from J, with 4 bases in between. The CDR3 sequence is 11 residues long. For the CDR3, the DNA is TGCAGTGCTCCAATGAACACTGAAGCTTTCTTT. This codes for CSAPMNTEAFF.

A few counts support this clonotype. The chain employs TRBV2 and TRBJ2-7; 8 bases agree with TRBD2. There are 15 residues in the CDR3. Trimming at V came to 5 bases and at J to 6 bases, leaving 12 bases not matched to a gene. CDR1 is SNHLY and CDR2 is FYNNEI in the germline V gene. The CDR3 spells CASSRGAAGDPEQYF. CDR3 bases: TGTGCCAGCAGTCGTGGGGCAGCGGGGGATCCCGAGCAGTACTTC.

The chain has TRBV20-1 and TRBJ2-5; D is possibly TRBD1 or TRBD2 (7 bases each). V lost 3 bases and J lost 4, with 15 bases in between. The V gene's germline CDR1 is DFQATT and CDR2 SNEGSKA (reference sequence). This CDR3 contains 14 residues. The CDR3 spells CSASPTGTIETQYF. CDR3 nucleotides: TGCAGTGCTAGCCCGACAGGGACTATAGAGACCCAGTACTTC.

On this clonotype itself: Germline is not matched at one junction end, which may reflect a read error. V usage is TRBV20-1 and J usage is TRBJ2-4, with D perhaps matching TRBD1 or TRBD2 (5 bases each). Germline CDR1 is DFQATT and CDR2 is SNEGSKA (reference sequence). The CDR3 spans 15 residues. Written as DNA, the CDR3 is TGCAGTGCTAGAGGGGGTTGGGGGTCCAAAAACATTCAGTATTTC. It encodes CSARGGWGSKNIQYF.

The chain couples TRBV2 to TRBJ2-5; D uncertain. Matching the DNA end better, TRBJ2-7 makes the J call doubtful. The CDR3 is 12 amino acids. Germline assignment: CDR1 SNHLY and CDR2 FYNNEI. CDR3 bases: TGTGCCGGCTACGCGGAAAACTACGAGCAGTACTTC. It translates to CAGYAENYEQYF.

The J gene is TRBJ1-2, the V gene TRBV12-3 or TRBV12-4; 7 bases fit TRBD1. The CDR3 contains 15 residues. The V segment lost 5 bases and the J segment 4 bases; nucleotides outside the gene matches: 10. As DNA, the CDR3 is TGTGCCAGCAGTCCCCAGGAGGGGGCCGGCTATGGCTACACCTTC. It encodes CASSPQEGAGYGYTF.

This clonotype has ten or more counts. DNA for the CDR3: TGTGCCAGCAGTTACGACGCGGGGCGGTACTACGAGCAGTACTTC. Translated, it gives CASSYDAGRYYEQYF. This chain connects TRBV6-5 to TRBJ2-7; D is possibly TRBD2 (6 bases). From germline, CDR1 is MNHEY and CDR2 SVGAGI. The CDR3 runs to 15 residues. The ends were cut back, 2 bases at V and 3 bases at J, with 14 bases in the middle.

In this sample, this clonotype turned up a few times. The rearrangement links TRBV29-1 to TRBJ2-5; a possible D gene is TRBD2 (6 bases). V was shortened by 1 base and J by 5 bases, with 11 bases between the two germline ends. The germline CDR1 and CDR2 sequences are SQVTM and ANQGSEA. There are 13 residues in the CDR3. The CDR3 coding sequence is TGCAGCGTTGAAGCTAGCGCGGGGGAGACCCAGTACTTC. This translates into CSVEASAGETQYF. Variable domain in full (rest from reference TRBV29-1 and TRBJ2-5): SAVISQKPSRDICQRGTSLTIQCQVDSQVTMMFWYRQQPGQSLTLIATANQGSEATYESGFVIDKFPISRPNLTFSTLTVSNMSPEDSSIYLCSVEASAGETQYFGPGTRLLVL.

J is TRBJ2-3 and V is TRBV7-2, with TRBD1 matching 7 bases. J was trimmed by 0 bases and V by 4 bases; bases with no gene match: 4. The CDR3 totals 15 residues. Germline-derived CDR1 and CDR2 are SGHTA and FQGNSA. The CDR3 nucleotides read TGTGCCAGCAGCTCGACAGGGTTGAGCACAGATACGCAGTATTTT. Protein: CASSSTGLSTDTQYF.

This clonotype was seen more than once but under ten times. This chain joins TRBV6-1 and TRBJ2-7, with 9 bases fitting TRBD1. V shed 6 bases, J shed 2 bases, and the junction held 5 bases outside the gene matches. Germline V gives CDR1 MNHNS, CDR2 SASEGT. The CDR3 spans 14 residues. Here the CDR3 DNA reads TGTGCCAGCAGAGGGACAGGGAACCCCTACGAGCAGTACTTC. It is translated as CASRGTGNPYEQYF.

V usage is TRBV21-1 and J usage is TRBJ2-1; the table's D gene call, TRBD1, was not cross checked with the DNA. TRBV21-1 is labeled a pseudogene. The CDR3 covers 16 residues. This CDR3 is CASSKCPGGIYNEQFF. The CDR3 DNA reads TGTGCCAGCAGCAAATGCCCGGGGGGTATCTACAATGAGCAGTTCTTC.

The gene calls are TRBV29-1 and TRBJ1-2; D unresolved. V lost 6 bases to trimming and J lost 1 base, with 15 bases between them. CDR1 and CDR2 (germline): SQVTM, ANQGSEA. The CDR3 loop spans 14 amino acids. CDR3 in amino acids: CSVLGDGFNYGYTF. The DNA for the CDR3 is TGCAGCGTCCTCGGTGACGGATTTAACTATGGCTACACCTTC.

A few counts support this clonotype. This chain uses TRBV27 with TRBJ2-5; TRBD1 matches 8 bases. The closer fit of TRBJ2-7 to the DNA end suggests the J call may be wrong. Germline V lookup: CDR1 MNHEY, CDR2 SMNVEV (reference sequence). The CDR3 has 14 residues. Written as DNA, the CDR3 is TGTGCCAGCAGTATTTCACAGGGGGGCTACGAGCAGTACTTC. Translation: CASSISQGGYEQYF.

V and J are TRBV5-1 and TRBJ1-6; 9 positions agree with TRBD1. The V gene end was trimmed by 4 bases and the J gene end by 9 bases; junction bases not matched to a gene: 5. The CDR3 length is 14 residues. Per the germline V gene, CDR1 is SGHRS and CDR2 is YFSETQ. The CDR3 loop reads CASSRDRDSSPLHF. CDR3 in DNA: TGCGCCAGCAGCCGGGACAGGGACAGTTCACCCCTCCACTTT.

This clonotype occurred a few times. This chain connects TRBV10-3 to TRBJ2-7, with D possibly matching TRBD1 (5 bases). V lost 0 bases and J lost 1, with 7 bases in between. Looked up from germline, CDR1 is ENHRY and CDR2 is SYGVKD. The CDR3 totals 14 residues. CDR3 loop: CAISESRGSYEQYF. The CDR3, as DNA: TGTGCCATCAGTGAGTCAAGGGGATCCTACGAGCAGTACTTC.

The chain recombines TRBV2 with TRBJ2-2, with 12 bases that match TRBD2. Germline values: CDR1 SNHLY, CDR2 FYNNEI. The CDR3 has 16 residues. The junction had 5 bases not matched to a gene; V was cut back by 5 bases and J by 4 bases. The CDR3 region is CASSLPSGGVTGELFF. CDR3 DNA: TGTGCCAGCAGTCTACCTAGCGGGGGGGTCACCGGGGAGCTGTTTTTT. The full variable domain, in which reference TRBV2 and TRBJ2-2 provide the parts outside the CDR3, is EPEVTQTPSHQVTQMGQEVILRCVPISNHLYFYWYRQILGQKVEFLVSFYNNEISEKSEIFDDQFSVERPDGSNFTLKIRSTKLEDSAMYFCASSLPSGGVTGELFFGEGSRLTVL.